This record covers a single T cell receptor beta chain. Its antigen remains undetermined. No base-level quality is on record; no much larger clone is a single base apart. Including the terminal cysteine and phenylalanine, the CDR3 comprises 13 residues. Only the CDR3 portion is preserved as DNA: 39 bases, with reading frame beginning at the first base. CDR1 MNHEY and CDR2 SMNVEV were looked up in the germline V gene (reference sequence). V loses 5 bases, J loses 0 bases, and the germline ends lie 8 bases apart. The source of the sample is a study of blood T cells in healthy people across ages (dated by TCRdb to about 2015). Some background on the complete study: In model experiments, roughly one uniquely barcoded TCR beta cDNA molecule per two T cells was captured by template switching. To track age-related changes in TCR beta repertoire diversity, the study relied on deep sequencing normalized with unique cDNA molecular identifiers. Four age groups were formed from the donors: young (average about 16 years), middle-aged (around 37), aged (roughly 58) and long-lived (about 75). To avoid experimental bias, donors of different ages were distributed randomly across sequencing lanes. Using the same blood draw, the study looked at two additional independent replicas of 1 million unique cDNA reads for two donors, one aged 18 to 30 and the other aged 80 or older.

Receptor libraries were prepared by 5' RACE. TCRdb names Illumina HiSeq 2500 as the instrument used. A second PCR of about 7 to 12 cycles was run with a J-beta primer mix and a sample-barcoded 5' primer. A template-switch 5' adaptor carrying 12 random nucleotides introduced a unique molecular identifier onto each TCR beta cDNA molecule. At least 2.5 million CDR3-containing paired-end reads were obtained from each sample. First-strand cDNA synthesis was performed from all RNA using the Mint cDNA synthesis kit, with priming by a TRBC-specific oligonucleotide. All cDNA was treated with uracil-DNA glycosylase and then went through a first 18-cycle PCR with the universal primers M1SS and BC2_uni_R. As for the original processing: Each sample was normalized by randomly selecting 1 million high-quality reads, each carrying a distinct molecular identifier. Reads sharing molecular identifiers were discarded rather than binned into consensus sequences. MiTCR, set to a Q25 quality threshold and the strictest error-elimination algorithm, was used for CDR3 identification, clonotype clustering and error correction. A nonparametric unseen species model with Euler transformation was used to estimate lower-bound total TCR beta diversity. TCRdb handled the public reads itself, with Q25 trimming in fastp and clone calling in MiXCR, and kept productive beta chains. Rows are unified per CDR3 protein, each entry keeping the most common DNA and genes. What appears here as the V and J calls and clone size reflects TCRdb's work, not the paper's. The table for this sample lists about 680,000 distinct CDR3 sequences; approximately 50% of them were counted only once. The top ten constitute roughly 30% of the sample.

General findings and caveats noted by the study authors: Compared with the aged group, the long-lived group had more naive CD4+ T cells, fewer expanded clones and increased TCR diversity, suggesting age selection. Because the CMV infection status of the donors was unknown, age-related changes in expanded clonotypes may potentially have been confounded. Observed TCR beta diversity per million T cells fell roughly linearly with age, and a significant reduction was already apparent by age roughly 40. Total diversity estimates from one million sequenced T cells were considered lower bounds and underestimates. Because profiling used bulk unsorted PBMCs, naive and antigen-experienced compartments could not be compared conclusively. Observed TCR beta diversity correlated strongly with the percentage of naive T cells measured by flow cytometry.

Donors were a few dozen systemically healthy Caucasian individuals from Russia aged 6 to 90 years. Each donor gave about 9.2 milliliters of peripheral blood, drawn into EDTA-treated Vacutainer tubes. Ficoll-Paque density-gradient centrifugation was used to isolate PBMCs, with at least 7 million per sample. Trizol reagent was used to extract total RNA from PBMCs, with at least 5.5 micrograms per sample. The percentages of naive CD45RAhigh/CD27high T cells were determined by flow cytometry on a PBMC aliquot from every donor. The receptor chain draws on TRBV27 and TRBJ2-7, with the D gene not clear enough to name. This receptor was taken from a woman aged 60 to 75 in good health. Sequenced sample: blood. Here is the DNA: TGTGCCAGCAGTACAGCAAGCTCCTACGAGCAGTACTTC. Translated, it reads CASSTASSYEQYF.